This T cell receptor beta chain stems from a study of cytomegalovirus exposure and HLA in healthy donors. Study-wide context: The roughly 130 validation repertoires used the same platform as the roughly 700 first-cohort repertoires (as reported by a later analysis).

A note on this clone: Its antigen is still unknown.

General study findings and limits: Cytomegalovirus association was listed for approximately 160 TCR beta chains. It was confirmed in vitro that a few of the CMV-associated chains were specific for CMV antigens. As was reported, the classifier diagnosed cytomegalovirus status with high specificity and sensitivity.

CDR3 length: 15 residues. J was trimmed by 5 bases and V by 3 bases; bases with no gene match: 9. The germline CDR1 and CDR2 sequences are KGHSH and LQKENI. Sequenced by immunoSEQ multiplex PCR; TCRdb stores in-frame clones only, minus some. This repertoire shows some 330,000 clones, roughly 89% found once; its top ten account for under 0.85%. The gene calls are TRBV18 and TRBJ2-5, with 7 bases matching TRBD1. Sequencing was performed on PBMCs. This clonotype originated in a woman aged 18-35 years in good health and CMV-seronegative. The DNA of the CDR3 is TGTGCCAGCTCACCGCCAGAGACAGGGTGGGAGACCCAGTACTTC. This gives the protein CASSPPETGWETQYF.